Listed below are T cell receptor beta chains from one sample, sequenced in a study of blood T cell repertoires in COVID-19. The assay was immunoSEQ multiplex PCR, and TCRdb's table has in-frame clones only and misses some. Here the sample spans about 390,000 clones, around 87% being singletons. Sequenced: peripheral blood. Every receptor here comes from a woman aged 55-70 years with COVID-19, enrolled during active disease. Both conserved end residues are part of each CDR3. Each record gives: D gene, clone size, CDR3 length, J gene, V gene, CDR3 DNA, CDR3 protein. A D gene is named only where the DNA matches it firmly. Clone size is not always given. Where it is, it says once, few, many or a class for expanded clones.

d_call: -
clone_size: -
cdr3_length: 14
j_call: TRBJ1-4
v_call: TRBV28
cdr3_nt: TGTGCCAGCTTCTCCAAGGGGTTGGGTGAAAAACTGTTTTTT
cdr3_aa: CASFSKGLGEKLFF

d_call: TRBD2
clone_size: -
cdr3_length: 15
j_call: TRBJ2-3
v_call: TRBV5-1
cdr3_nt: TGCGCCAGCAGCTTGGGGACTAGCGGGAGAGATACGCAGTATTTT
cdr3_aa: CASSLGTSGRDTQYF

d_call: -
clone_size: once
cdr3_length: 13
j_call: TRBJ1-6
v_call: TRBV3-1/TRBV3-2
cdr3_nt: TGTGCCAGCAGCCAGGAGGGATTCTCACCCCTCCACTTT
cdr3_aa: CASSQEGFSPLHF

d_call: TRBD1
clone_size: -
cdr3_length: 15
j_call: TRBJ2-1
v_call: TRBV5-1
cdr3_nt: TGCGCCAGCAGCCGGGCTCGGACAGGGAACAATGAGCAGTTCTTC
cdr3_aa: CASSRARTGNNEQFF

d_call: TRBD1
clone_size: -
cdr3_length: 14
j_call: TRBJ1-1
v_call: TRBV5-1
cdr3_nt: TGCGCCAGCAGCTCACAGGGGGGAAACACTGAAGCTTTCTTT
cdr3_aa: CASSSQGGNTEAFF

d_call: TRBD2
clone_size: once
cdr3_length: 16
j_call: TRBJ2-3
v_call: TRBV5-8
cdr3_nt: TGTGCCAGCAGCTTCGGGCGGGGGGACAGCACAGATACGCAGTATTTT
cdr3_aa: CASSFGRGDSTDTQYF

d_call: -
clone_size: -
cdr3_length: 16
j_call: TRBJ1-4
v_call: TRBV7-9
cdr3_nt: TGTGCCAGCAGCTTAGTCATTGGTACAGGAAATGAAAAACTGTTTTTT
cdr3_aa: CASSLVIGTGNEKLFF

d_call: -
clone_size: -
cdr3_length: 16
j_call: TRBJ1-3
v_call: TRBV11-2
cdr3_nt: TGTGCCAGCAGCACTTCGAGTTTCTCCTCTGGAAACACCATATATTTT
cdr3_aa: CASSTSSFSSGNTIYF

d_call: -
clone_size: -
cdr3_length: 14
j_call: TRBJ2-2
v_call: TRBV5-1
cdr3_nt: TGCGCCAGCAGCTTGACAGGGTACACCGGGGAGCTGTTTTTT
cdr3_aa: CASSLTGYTGELFF

d_call: -
clone_size: -
cdr3_length: 14
j_call: TRBJ2-2
v_call: TRBV2
cdr3_nt: TGTGCCAGCAGTGGGCAGGGGACCACCGGGGAGCTGTTTTTT
cdr3_aa: CASSGQGTTGELFF

d_call: -
clone_size: -
cdr3_length: 13
j_call: TRBJ1-2
v_call: TRBV5-4
cdr3_nt: TGTGCCAGCAGCTTGGGACGGGGCTATGGCTACACCTTC
cdr3_aa: CASSLGRGYGYTF

d_call: TRBD1
clone_size: once
cdr3_length: 16
j_call: TRBJ1-6
v_call: TRBV5-1
cdr3_nt: TGCGCCAGCAGCTTGGGGGACAGGGGTGGAAATTCACCCCTCCACTTT
cdr3_aa: CASSLGDRGGNSPLHF

d_call: TRBD1
clone_size: -
cdr3_length: 14
j_call: TRBJ1-1
v_call: TRBV19
cdr3_nt: TGTGCCAGTAGTATTCTTCAGGGGGGCACTGAAGCTTTCTTT
cdr3_aa: CASSILQGGTEAFF

d_call: TRBD2
clone_size: -
cdr3_length: 16
j_call: TRBJ2-2
v_call: TRBV7-3
cdr3_nt: TGTGCCAGCAGCTCCGGACATAGCGGGCGTTCCGGGGAGCTGTTTTTT
cdr3_aa: CASSSGHSGRSGELFF

d_call: TRBD2
clone_size: -
cdr3_length: 16
j_call: TRBJ2-3
v_call: TRBV7-2
cdr3_nt: TGTGCCAGCAGCTTCTATAGCGGGGGCGGCACAGATACGCAGTATTTT
cdr3_aa: CASSFYSGGGTDTQYF

d_call: TRBD1
clone_size: -
cdr3_length: 16
j_call: TRBJ1-1
v_call: TRBV4-2
cdr3_nt: TGTGCCAGCAGCCAGAACAGGGGGAAAATGAACACTGAAGCTTTCTTT
cdr3_aa: CASSQNRGKMNTEAFF

d_call: -
clone_size: -
cdr3_length: 13
j_call: TRBJ1-1
v_call: TRBV19
cdr3_nt: TGTGCCAGTAGTACACAAAGTGACACTGAAGCTTTCTTT
cdr3_aa: CASSTQSDTEAFF